This TCR beta chain was captured by sequencing in a study of CD8+CD57+ T cells in acquired aplastic anemia. Study-level background: The study obtained an average of about 3.2 ug of DNA from sorted CD4+ and CD8+ cells. CD4+ cell libraries from healthy donors averaged approximately 9.9 million reads. Points from the study as a whole: Around 29 CD8+ CDR3 sequences were shared between patients and controls.

The germline V gene encodes CDR1 SEHNR and CDR2 FQNEAQ (reference sequence). Both ends counted, the CDR3 spans 13 residues. Profiling of TCR beta VDJ combinations and CDR3 sequences used genomic DNA as template. TCRdb re-analysed the reads in MiXCR, keeping a single row per CDR3 protein. Of 400,000 to 450,000 distinct CDR3 sequences detected, 65% to 80% appear once; the ten largest clones hold more than 3.5%. To note about this clonotype: The antigen is unknown. The final CDR3 position lacks the conserved phenylalanine or tryptophan, pointing to a likely read error. The DNA is left out, because the CDR3 cannot be placed on it with certainty; the CDR3 is given as TCRdb lists it.

The chain is built from TRBV7-9 and TRBJ1-6. The sequence came from a human donor in good health, serving as a control. Sequencing was done on a sample of sorted CD4+, CD8+, or CD8+CD57+ T cells (not recorded which) from PBMCs. CDR3 protein: CASSLGTTEAFLG.